The 26 T cell receptor delta chains below come from one sample, sequenced in a study of γδ T cells in repeated Plasmodium falciparum infection. Vgamma9/Vdelta2+ and Vdelta2-negative gammadelta T cells were flow-sorted from PBMC for bulk sequencing. TCRdb ran CATT on the multiplex PCR reads. The table lists 70,000 to 95,000 delta-chain clones, roughly 1.4% of them singletons. Sequencing was carried out using gamma-delta T cells from blood. These receptors originate from a pool of human donors (malaria-infected and uninfected, not separated).

This clone was observed a handful of times. A far larger clone is just one base off, so this is likely a read error. The same CDR3 also results from other DNA sequences found in this sample. V gene TRDV1 combines with J gene TRDJ1; TRDD2 matches 8 bases. The J gene, not given by TCRdb, was assigned here from a germline match of the nucleotide sequence. This CDR3 comprises 22 residues. After removal of 4 bases from V and 1 base from J, the junction contained 26 bases not matched to a gene. Germline assignment: CDR1 TSWWSYY and CDR2 QGS. The CDR3 reads CALGAHGAFLTPVPFPTDKLIF. The CDR3 coding sequence is TGTGCTCTTGGGGCCCATGGGGCCTTCCTAACCCCCGTACCTTTTCCCACCGATAAACTCATCTTT.

Remarks on this clone: TCRdb lists the protein of a much larger clone for this DNA, which differs at residue 8, so this is likely a read error; the protein given here is translated from the DNA itself. The rearrangement joins TRDV2 to TRDJ1, with D possibly TRDD3 on 7 matching bases. The J gene was not available in TCRdb and was assigned here by matching the DNA to germline segments. CDR1 and CDR2 (germline): GEAIGNYY, EKD. There are 19 residues in the CDR3. The V and J ends lost 3 bases and 0 bases respectively, with 25 bases between them. The CDR3 nucleotides are TGTGCCTGTGACTCCCCTTCTAGGGGGGATCCTACCCACACCGATAAACTCATCTTT. Amino acid sequence: CACDSPSRGDPTHTDKLIF.

This chain connects TRDV1 to TRDJ1, with TRDD2 matching over 9 bases. The J gene, not given by TCRdb, was assigned here from a germline match of the nucleotide sequence. The junction had 25 bases not matched to a gene; V was cut back by 2 bases and J by 3 bases. The CDR3 is 22 residues long. Looked up from germline, CDR1 is TSWWSYY and CDR2 is QGS. The CDR3 is CALGEFPVLPTLDLYWADKLIF. The CDR3 DNA reads TGTGCTCTTGGGGAATTTCCCGTCCTTCCTACTTTGGACTTATACTGGGCCGATAAACTCATCTTT.

Details on this clone: TCRdb has a much larger clone's protein, which differs at residue 17 from the translation of this DNA, likely because of a read error; what is shown is the protein translated from the DNA. The chain couples TRDV2 to TRDJ3, with 7 bases lining up with TRDD3. Here the J gene came from matching the DNA to germline, since TCRdb omits it. The CDR3 loop spans 23 amino acids. Germline lookup yields CDR1 GEAIGNYY and CDR2 EKD. CDR3 residues: CACDLPVGGGRYPSSWGTRQMFF. The CDR3 bases are TGTGCCTGTGACCTGCCCGTTGGTGGGGGACGATACCCCAGCTCCTGGGGCACCCGACAGATGTTTTTC.

Note on this clone: TCRdb assigns this DNA the protein of a much larger clone, which departs from its translation at residue 4; this likely reflects a read error, and the protein shown comes from translating the DNA. V is TRDV3 and J is TRDJ1; D uncertain. The V and J ends lost 1 base and 0 bases respectively, with 21 bases between them. CDR1 is TVYSNPD, CDR2 GDNSRS, per germline (reference sequence). This CDR3 comprises 17 residues. CDR3 in amino acids: CAFIWSLRVWYTDKLIF. The CDR3 DNA follows: TGTGCCTTTATTTGGAGTCTTCGGGTCTGGTACACCGATAAACTCATCTTT.

Turning to this clone: This is likely an artifact of a read error, given a far larger clone one base away. Other DNA sequences within the sample encode an identical CDR3. The V gene is TRDV1, the J gene TRDJ1; maybe TRDD3 (5 bases). Because TCRdb records no J gene, it was assigned here through a match of the DNA to germline. The germline V gene encodes CDR1 TSWWSYY and CDR2 QGS. The CDR3 is 19 amino acids. This chain's CDR3 is CALGETWGPSGKYTDKLIF. CDR3 bases: TGTGCTCTTGGGGAAACGTGGGGTCCCTCAGGGAAGTACACCGACAAACTCATCTTT.

This clone occurred a few times. A single base separates this from a much larger clone, so it may be a read error. Other DNA sequences in this specimen translate into the identical CDR3. The CDR3 protein is CALGVFLRGIPLFFTDKLIF. In DNA, the CDR3 is TGTGCTCTTGGGGTCTTCCTACGGGGGATTCCCCTTTTTTTCACTGATAAACTCATCTTT. The genes are TRDV1 and TRDJ1, with a tentative D call TRDD2 (8 bases). The V end was cut by 4 bases, the J end by 5 bases, with 32 bases between. The CDR3 consists of 20 residues. CDR1 is TSWWSYY, CDR2 QGS, per germline.

In this sample, this clone turned up a few times. The amino acid sequence in TCRdb belongs to a much larger clone and departs from this DNA's translation at residue 12, likely a sequencing read error; the sequence shown is translated from the DNA. The V call is TRDV1, the J call TRDJ1; D may be TRDD2 or TRDD3 (5 bases each). In germline, CDR1 is TSWWSYY, CDR2 QGS. This CDR3 has 22 residues. The V and J ends lost 0 bases and 0 bases respectively, with 29 bases between them. CDR3 sequence (DNA): TGTGCTCTTGGGGAACTAAGACTGACCTTCTGGGAGAAAACTAGCTACACCGATAAACTCATCTTT. It yields the protein CALGELRLTFWEKTSYTDKLIF.

Of note for this clone: This DNA's translation differs at residue 6 from TCRdb's protein, which comes from a much larger clone; a read error is likely, and the protein shown is translated from the DNA. The chain carries TRDV2 and TRDJ1; 9 bases agree with TRDD3. TCRdb lists no J gene, so it was determined here by aligning the DNA to germline. Germline loops: CDR1 GEAIGNYY, CDR2 EKD. The trim removed 4 bases at V and 4 bases at J, leaving 9 bases unmatched. The CDR3 sequence is 15 residues long. The CDR3 coding sequence is TGTGCCTGTGATGCGGCGGGGGATACACGCGATAAACTCATCTTT. This encodes CACDAAGDTRDKLIF.

Worth noting for this clone: TCRdb's protein for this DNA is that of a much larger clone and differs from the translation at residue 5, likely a read error; the protein shown is the DNA translation. V usage is TRDV2 and J usage is TRDJ1, with TRDD3 identical over 10 bases. The J gene, not given by TCRdb, was assigned here from a germline match of the nucleotide sequence. V lost 2 bases, J lost 7 bases, and 18 bases stayed unmatched. The CDR3 sequence is 18 residues long. Germline V CDR1 and CDR2: GEAIGNYY, EKD. The CDR3 DNA is TGTGCCTGTGACATCCTGTACACTGGGGGATCTTACTTCGGTAAACTCATCTTT. This codes for CACDILYTGGSYFGKLIF.

This clone occurred a few times. TCRdb assigns this DNA the protein of a much larger clone, which departs from its translation at residue 10; this likely reflects a read error, and the protein shown comes from translating the DNA. V usage is TRDV2 and J usage is TRDJ1; 9 bases are a match to TRDD3. Germline values: CDR1 GEAIGNYY, CDR2 EKD. With 0 bases clipped from V and 1 base from J, the junction kept 14 bases outside the gene matches. The CDR3 consists of 19 residues. The CDR3 DNA reads TGTGCCTGTGACACCGTTACTGGGGGACATGGGGCCCCCACCGATAAACTCATCTTT. Translation gives CACDTVTGGHGAPTDKLIF.

This clone was detected ten times or more. This sequence joins TRDV1 and TRDJ3; perhaps TRDD3 as D (6 bases). This CDR3 is built from 17 residues. Germline CDR1 and CDR2: TSWWSYY and QGS. V lost 0 bases to trimming and J lost 10 bases, with 16 bases between them. The CDR3 region has the DNA TGTGCTCTTGGGGAACTTGGGGATCCTCCGGCTACCCGACAGATGTTTTTC. Its protein product is CALGELGDPPATRQMFF.

As concerns this clone: A far larger clone is off by one base, so a read error is likely. Other DNA sequences from this sample encode an identical CDR3 as well. The rearrangement joins TRDV1 to TRDJ1; D might be TRDD2 or TRDD3, each matching 5 bases. Since TCRdb gives no J gene, matching the DNA to germline was used here to assign it. The length of the CDR3 is 19 residues. The V end lost 3 bases, the J end lost 0 bases, and 23 bases lay between the germline ends. Germline V lookup: CDR1 TSWWSYY, CDR2 QGS. In DNA form, the CDR3 reads TGTGCTCTTGGGGAGAGGGGGCGTTTTCCTGGGAGTGACACCGATAAACTCATCTTT. Translation: CALGERGRFPGSDTDKLIF.

As regards this clone: The TCRdb protein comes from a much larger clone and disagrees with this DNA's translation at residue 4, likely due to a read error; the protein given here is derived from the DNA. J is TRDJ3 and V is TRDV2; TRDD3 agrees at 8 bases. TCRdb is silent on the J gene; assignment here came from matching the DNA to germline. The CDR3 loop spans 22 amino acids. Germline CDR1 GEAIGNYY, CDR2 EKD. In DNA, the CDR3 is TGTGCCTGTGGCACCGCTCCGGGGACTGGGGGCTCTTCTTCCTGGGACACCCGACAGATGTTTTTC. It specifies CACGTAPGTGGSSSWDTRQMFF.

This clone was counted a few times. Translating this DNA gives a protein that differs at residue 17 from the TCRdb one, which belongs to a much larger clone; a read error is likely, and the protein shown is this translation. This chain joins TRDV1 and TRDJ1; weak D call: TRDD2 (5 bases). The CDR3 is 20 residues long. CDR1 and CDR2 from the germline V gene are TSWWSYY and QGS. The CDR3 nucleotides are TGTGCTCTTGGGGAACCCTACCTCGTCCCAAACAGGGCGTACACCGATAGACTCATCTTT. This gives the protein CALGEPYLVPNRAYTDRLIF.

Details on this clone: This DNA translates differently at residue 12 from the TCRdb protein, which is that of a much larger clone; a read error is likely, and the protein shown is the DNA's own translation. This chain joins TRDV2 and TRDJ3; TRDD3 aligns across 8 bases. No J gene was available from TCRdb, and it was assigned here by a germline match of the DNA. The CDR3 is made up of 21 amino acids. CDR1 GEAIGNYY and CDR2 EKD come from the germline V gene. V dropped 0 bases and J dropped 0; count of bases not matched to a gene: 12. In DNA, the CDR3 is TGTGCCTGTGACACCGCGGAGGACTGGGGGGCGGGCTCCTGGGACACCCGACAGATGTTTTTC. Its translation is CACDTAEDWGAGSWDTRQMFF.

For this clone: TCRdb records a much larger clone's protein for this DNA, with a difference at residue 10 that likely arises from a read error; the protein given is the translation of the DNA. The chain joins TRDV2 to TRDJ1; D possibly corresponds to TRDD3 (5 bases). No J gene is reported in TCRdb; it was inferred here by comparing the DNA with germline. Germline V CDR1 and CDR2: GEAIGNYY, EKD. Trimming pared 0 bases from V and 1 base from J, leaving 14 bases between. The CDR3 is 16 amino acids. As DNA, the CDR3 is TGTGCCTGTGACACCGTGGGGTCTCGAGGCACCGATAAACTCATCTTT. It specifies CACDTVGSRGTDKLIF.

The table lists this clone with a few counts. The protein in TCRdb stems from a much larger clone and differs at residue 3 from this DNA's translation, likely a read error; here the protein is translated from the DNA. The chain is built from TRDV1 and TRDJ1; D tentatively fits TRDD2 or TRDD3 (7 bases each). Because TCRdb records no J gene, it was assigned here through a match of the DNA to germline. Germline V lookup: CDR1 TSWWSYY, CDR2 QGS. This CDR3 has 25 residues. The CDR3 loop reads CAFGEPFLTLYPYWGYWRYTDKLIF. In DNA, the CDR3 is TGTGCTTTTGGGGAACCCTTCCTTACCTTATACCCATACTGGGGATATTGGAGGTACACCGATAAACTCATCTTT.

This clone was observed many times. This chain links TRDV2 with TRDJ1, with 9 bases fitting TRDD3. Per the germline V gene, CDR1 is GEAIGNYY and CDR2 is EKD. CDR3 size: 20 residues. The V and J ends lost 0 bases and 1 base, in that order; junction bases with no gene match: 17. Written as DNA, the CDR3 is TGTGCCTGTGACACCGGAGAGGGACCTACCCTGGGGGATCGCACCGATAAACTCATCTTT. Amino acid sequence: CACDTGEGPTLGDRTDKLIF.

This clone has just a few counts. A far larger clone is a single base away, which makes a read error likely. The sample holds other DNA sequences that translate to the same CDR3. This sequence joins TRDV2 and TRDJ1, with TRDD3 identical over 9 bases. TCRdb offers no J gene call, so here the DNA was matched to germline to obtain one. Trimming at V came to 0 bases and at J to 0 bases, leaving 13 bases not matched to a gene. Germline V gives CDR1 GEAIGNYY, CDR2 EKD. The CDR3 contains 19 residues. In DNA form, the CDR3 reads TGTGCCTGTGACACCGGTCTTCGCTGGGGGATCCTTCACACCGATAAACTCATCTTT. Amino acids: CACDTGLRWGILHTDKLIF.

This clone was recorded at least ten times. A far larger clone is a single base away, which makes a read error likely. This same CDR3 is encoded by further DNA sequences in the sample. The rearrangement uses TRDV1 and TRDJ1; 9 nucleotides line up with TRDD3. No J segment appears in TCRdb, so it was assigned here by matching the sequence to germline. From germline, CDR1 is TSWWSYY and CDR2 QGS. V shed 3 bases, J shed 0 bases, and the junction held 23 bases outside the gene matches. This CDR3 is built from 22 residues. The DNA for the CDR3 is TGTGCTCTTGGGGAGCCTATGGGCCATCCTACTGGGGGACGTCTGTACACCGATAAACTCATCTTT. Translation gives CALGEPMGHPTGGRLYTDKLIF.

Comment on this clone: The TCRdb protein comes from a much larger clone and disagrees with this DNA's translation at residue 6, likely due to a read error; the protein given here is derived from the DNA. V and J are TRDV1 and TRDJ1; TRDD2 aligns across 9 bases. The J gene, not given by TCRdb, was assigned here from a germline match of the nucleotide sequence. This CDR3 is 19 amino acids long. Per germline, CDR1 TSWWSYY and CDR2 QGS. Unmatched junction bases numbered 22, after V lost 2 bases and J lost 9 bases. For the CDR3, the DNA is TGTGCTCTTGGGGAAGGCCTTCCTACACAACCTAGATACTGCTTAGAACTCATCTTT. Its translation: CALGEGLPTQPRYCLELIF.

This clone showed up just a few times. For this DNA, TCRdb reports the protein of a much larger clone, which diverges at residue 18, most likely from a read error; the protein presented here is translated directly from the DNA. The chain has TRDV1 and TRDJ1; maybe TRDD3 (7 bases). TCRdb gives no J gene; it was assigned here by matching the DNA to germline. Germline V gene lookup returns CDR1 TSWWSYY and CDR2 QGS. The CDR3 is 21 residues long. V was trimmed by 4 bases and J by 10 bases, leaving 40 bases between them. The CDR3 region has the DNA TGTGCTCTTGGGGGGGATGTTCCTATCCCGTCAAATTATCGGGGGATTCATAGACTCATCTTT. This encodes CALGGDVPIPSNYRGIHRLIF.

This clone was counted between two and nine times. TCRdb records a much larger clone's protein for this DNA, with a difference at residue 8 that likely arises from a read error; the protein given is the translation of the DNA. The chain combines TRDV2 with TRDJ1; D possibly corresponds to TRDD3 (6 bases). Here the J gene was assigned by germline matching of the DNA, as TCRdb has none. The CDR3 totals 17 residues. Trimming took off 0 bases at V and 0 bases at J, with 16 bases between the two ends. CDR1 is GEAIGNYY, CDR2 EKD, per germline. For the CDR3, the DNA is TGTGCCTGTGACACCGTCTCCGAGATACGAAACACCGATAAACTCATCTTT. Translating it yields CACDTVSEIRNTDKLIF.

Note on this clone: Only one base separates this from a far larger clonotype, so it likely reflects a read error. The same CDR3 is also encoded by other DNA sequences in this sample. The chain carries TRDV1 and TRDJ1; D could derive from TRDD2 or TRDD3 (5 bases each). The J gene was missing in TCRdb and was found by matching the end of the DNA to germline. CDR1 is TSWWSYY, CDR2 QGS, per germline. The CDR3 spans 21 residues. The chain's CDR3 is CALGEPFSSLSTGLYTDKLIF. For the CDR3, the DNA is TGTGCCCTTGGGGAACCCTTCTCCTCCTTGAGTACCGGACTCTACACCGATAAACTCATCTTT.

This clone was recorded many times. The V call is TRDV2, the J call TRDJ3; 13 bases map to TRDD3. Germline V CDR1 and CDR2: GEAIGNYY, EKD. The CDR3 runs to 24 residues. V dropped 4 bases and J dropped 0; count of bases not matched to a gene: 20. CDR3 region: CACEKGGTGGYAITSSWDTRQMFF. CDR3 in DNA: TGTGCCTGTGAAAAAGGGGGTACTGGGGGATACGCGATAACCAGCTCCTGGGACACCCGACAGATGTTTTTC.